Reported below is one T cell receptor beta chain. Its antigen is undetermined. From germline, CDR1 is MDHEN and CDR2 SYDVKM. The CDR3 totals 14 residues. V was trimmed by 3 bases and J by 0 bases, leaving 7 bases between them. The data stem from a study of T-cell memory formation after mild COVID-19. Study-wide points: Contracting clones, day 15 to 85, had balanced CD4/CD8, and later expanders favored CD4+.

TCRdb processed the 5' RACE reads anew with MiXCR; each CDR3 protein has one entry. This table has tens of thousands of distinct CDR3 sequences, roughly 23% appearing once. Sample: PBMCs or a T cell subset sorted from them (not recorded which). This TCR derives from a man between 18 and 29 years old who had mild COVID-19 (a few samples of this study predate the infection). Cell type and time point are not known. V and J are TRBV28 and TRBJ2-3, with TRBD1 as a possible D gene (5 bases). The CDR3 DNA reads as TGTGCCAGCAGTTTCCCAGGGAGCACAGATACGCAGTATTTT. Translation gives CASSFPGSTDTQYF.